A selection of T cell receptor beta chains follows, all from one sample in a study of blood T cell repertoires in COVID-19. TCRdb's table, derived via immunoSEQ multiplex PCR, lists solely in-frame clones and lacks some. Counted here are tens of thousands of clones, about 89% occurring once; the ten biggest clones make up approximately 15%. Sample: peripheral blood. The origin of the receptors is a man between 60 and 70 years old with active or convalescent COVID-19. Each CDR3 is given with its conserved first and last residue. Fields, in order: J gene, V gene, D gene, clone size, CDR3 DNA, CDR3 protein. The D gene is left open where the match is weak. Clone size is not always given. Where it is, it says once, few, many or a class for expanded clones.

TRBJ2-1,TRBV9,TRBD1,-,TGTGCCAGCAGCTCCGGGACAGGGGGCAATGAGCAGTTCTTC,CASSSGTGGNEQFF
TRBJ2-6,TRBV6-5,-,-,TGTGCCAGCAGCAACTTAAGGGCCAACGTCCTGACTTTC,CASSNLRANVLTF
TRBJ1-1,TRBV15,-,-,TGTGCCACCAGCAGCCGCAGTAGAGGCCCGAACACTGAAGCTTTCTTT,CATSSRSRGPNTEAFF
TRBJ1-1,TRBV28,TRBD1,few,TGTGCCAGCGGGACAGGGGGCACTGAAGCTTTCTTT,CASGTGGTEAFF
TRBJ2-3,TRBV5-1,-,-,TGCGCCAGCAGGGAGGGGGGGCGAAGCACAGATACGCAGTATTTT,CASREGGRSTDTQYF
TRBJ1-2,TRBV10-3,TRBD1,-,TGTGCCATCAGTGAGTTTCAGACAGGGGGCGTAGTTTATGGCTACACCTTC,CAISEFQTGGVVYGYTF
TRBJ2-1,TRBV7-9,TRBD2,-,TGTGCCAGCAGCACCAATAGCGGGGGGGCAGGCAATGAGCAGTTCTTC,CASSTNSGGAGNEQFF
TRBJ2-3,TRBV18,-,-,TGTGCCAGCTCCTACTTCAGGGCCCCCACAGATACGCAGTATTTT,CASSYFRAPTDTQYF
TRBJ2-2,TRBV28,-,-,TGTGCCACCCAACAAGCGAACACCGGGGAGCTGTTTTTT,CATQQANTGELFF
TRBJ1-5,TRBV7-9,TRBD1,-,TGTGCCAGCAGCCGTGGACAGGCAGGGAGTCAGCCCCAGCATTTT,CASSRGQAGSQPQHF
TRBJ1-3,TRBV6-5,-,-,TGTGCCAGCAAACCCGACAGGTCTCGGAACACCATATATTTT,CASKPDRSRNTIYF
TRBJ1-1,TRBV20-1,-,-,TGCAGTGCTAGTGTTGGGCCGATGAACACTGAAGCTTTCTTT,CSASVGPMNTEAFF
TRBJ1-5,TRBV27,-,-,TGTGCCAGCAGGTTATTAAATCAGCCCCAGCATTTT,CASRLLNQPQHF
TRBJ1-1,TRBV28,-,few,TGTGCCATCGACCGGGGCACTGAAGCTTTCTTT,CAIDRGTEAFF
TRBJ1-1,TRBV29-1,-,-,TGCAGCGGCAACAGATACACTGAAGCTTTCTTT,CSGNRYTEAFF
TRBJ1-1,TRBV3-1/TRBV3-2,TRBD1,-,TGTGCCAGCAGCCAAGGACCAGGGGGCACTGAAGCTTTCTTT,CASSQGPGGTEAFF
TRBJ1-1,TRBV15,-,once,TGTGCCACCGCCGCCCAGGGCTTAAGCGCTGAAGCTTTCTTT,CATAAQGLSAEAFF
TRBJ2-3,TRBV6-5,TRBD2,-,TGTGCCAGCAAGGGGACTAGAAGCACAGATACGCAGTATTTT,CASKGTRSTDTQYF
TRBJ1-5,TRBV7-2,-,-,TGTGCCAGCAGGTCTACAGGGACAAGCAATCAGCCCCAGCATTTT,CASRSTGTSNQPQHF
TRBJ2-6,TRBV28,TRBD2,-,TGTGCCAGCAGGAACTTGGCGGGGGGAAGCTCTGGGGCCAACGTCCTGACTTTC,CASRNLAGGSSGANVLTF
TRBJ2-7,TRBV2,-,-,TGTGCCAGCACCGACTTGAGAGTGAGGGACTTCGAGCAGTACTTC,CASTDLRVRDFEQYF
TRBJ2-7,TRBV5-1,TRBD1,-,TGCGCCAGCAGTCCCCAGGGACAGTCCTACGAGCAGTACTTC,CASSPQGQSYEQYF
TRBJ1-5,TRBV6-6,-,-,TGTGCCAGCAGCCCGGGGGACGGACCCCAGCATTTT,CASSPGDGPQHF
TRBJ2-3,TRBV7-9,TRBD1,once,TGTGCCAGCAGCTATGACAGGGTTGAGAGCACAGATACGCAGTATTTT,CASSYDRVESTDTQYF
TRBJ1-1,TRBV19,-,-,TGTGCCAGTAGTATGTTCGGGGGAGGCGCTGAAGCTTTCTTT,CASSMFGGGAEAFF
TRBJ2-6,TRBV5-6,-,-,TGTGCCAGCACCTGGTCTAGGGGTTTTTACTCTGGGGCCAACGTCCTGACTTTC,CASTWSRGFYSGANVLTF
TRBJ1-3,TRBV5-1,TRBD1,-,TGCGCCAGCAGCTTGCAGGGGGGAGGAAACACCATATATTTT,CASSLQGGGNTIYF
TRBJ2-7,TRBV5-5,TRBD1,once,TGTGCCAGCAGCAACACACGGGACAGGAGCTACGAGCAGTACTTC,CASSNTRDRSYEQYF
TRBJ1-1,TRBV12-5,-,-,TGTGCTAGTGGTTTGGGGTTGTCGGGTGGGAACACTGAAGCTTTCTTT,CASGLGLSGGNTEAFF
TRBJ1-1,TRBV5-4,-,-,TGTGCCAGCAGCCCTACAGGGTACACTGAAGCTTTCTTT,CASSPTGYTEAFF
TRBJ2-3,TRBV15,TRBD1,-,TGTGCCACCACTTCGACAGGGAGCACAGATACGCAGTATTTT,CATTSTGSTDTQYF
TRBJ2-3,TRBV7-3,-,-,TGTGCCAGCAGCTTAATAGGGGGACATACCCCAGATACGCAGTATTTT,CASSLIGGHTPDTQYF
TRBJ1-6,TRBV18,-,-,TGTGCCAGCTCAGCGACTCAAAACGTCTATAATTCACCCCTCCACTTT,CASSATQNVYNSPLHF
TRBJ1-2,TRBV28,-,-,TGTGCCTACACCAGCTACACCTTC,CAYTSYTF
TRBJ2-5,TRBV5-1,TRBD2,-,TGCGCCAGCCTTGAGACTAGCGGAGATCAAGAGACCCAGTACTTC,CASLETSGDQETQYF
TRBJ2-7,TRBV13,TRBD2,-,TGTGCCAGCAGCTCGACGGGGGGGCGTCGGTACGAGCAGTACTTC,CASSSTGGRRYEQYF
TRBJ1-1,TRBV28,-,-,TGTGCCAGCAGTTTGAATCAGGAAGCTTTCTTT,CASSLNQEAFF
TRBJ1-3,TRBV5-1,-,-,TGCGCCAGCAGCTGGGCCCAGGGATCGGGAAACACCATATATTTT,CASSWAQGSGNTIYF
TRBJ1-2,TRBV11-2,TRBD1,-,TGTGCCAGCAGCACAGGGGTTCCTTTTGGTGGCTACACCTTC,CASSTGVPFGGYTF
TRBJ1-1,TRBV10-3,-,-,TGTGCCATCAGTGACCTTAGGAACACTGAAGCTTTCTTT,CAISDLRNTEAFF
TRBJ1-1,TRBV5-1,-,-,TGCGCCAGCACCGCCCTAGAGGGATTGAACACTGAAGCTTTCTTT,CASTALEGLNTEAFF
TRBJ2-7,TRBV20-1,-,-,TGCAGTGCTAGGACTAGCTACGAGCAGTACTTC,CSARTSYEQYF
TRBJ1-6,TRBV5-6,TRBD1,-,TGTGCCAGCAGCTTGGGACAGGGAACCAATAATTCACCCCTCCACTTT,CASSLGQGTNNSPLHF
TRBJ1-5,TRBV2,TRBD1,-,TGTGCCAGCAACGCGGACAGGGTCTTGAGTCAGCCCCAGCATTTT,CASNADRVLSQPQHF
TRBJ1-1,TRBV25-1,-,-,TGTGCCAGCAGTGAGCGGTCAGGGAGGACTGAAGCTTTCTTT,CASSERSGRTEAFF